This T cell receptor beta chain came from a study of regulatory T cells in long-lasting Graves disease. The time point denotes: newly diagnosed GD, antithyroid drugs for less than 3 months. PBMCs provided the RNA from which the TCR library was made. The CDR3 runs to 14 residues. The J segment lost 6 bases and the V segment lost 3 bases, leaving 7 bases of the junction unmatched. Germline CDR1 SGDLS, CDR2 YYNGEE. Researchers made TCR beta libraries by using iRepertoire HTBI primers and running Arm-PCR on CDR3 regions. TCRdb fed the multiplex PCR reads into MiXCR, producing one record per CDR3 protein. The table shows about 440,000 distinct CDR3 sequences, with 14% to 15% occurring only once. The same data also contributed to another study, on T cells in Graves' hyperthyroidism and ophthalmopathy. In that study: Blood shared most expanded thyroid clonotypes above 0.001.

This sequence joins TRBV9 and TRBJ2-7, with 9 bases fitting TRBD1. Specimen: peripheral blood mononuclear cells (PBMCs), collected at new diagnosis, from a patient treated with antithyroid drugs. The receptor's source is a young woman with Graves disease. The CDR3 nucleotides read TGTGCCAGCAGCGGGGGACAGGGAGACTCCGAGCAGTACTTC. This gives the protein CASSGGQGDSEQYF.